Following are 24 T cell receptor beta chains from one sample sequenced in a study of shared T cell receptors in the human thymus. Only in-frame clones appear in the TCRdb table, and some are missing; sequencing was by immunoSEQ multiplex PCR. The sample lists hundreds of thousands of clones, over 75% occurring once. These data also featured in a second study, about human thymus T cells.

The material sequenced was thymocytes. These receptors were taken from a boy under three years old with a congenital heart defect.

The chain joins TRBV6-1 to TRBJ2-7; 9 nucleotides align to TRBD1. The J segment lost 4 bases and the V segment lost 3 bases, leaving 4 bases of the junction unmatched. The germline V gene encodes CDR1 MNHNS and CDR2 SASEGT. This CDR3 has 14 residues. DNA for the CDR3: TGTGCCAGCAGTGATGACAGGGGGAGTTACGAGCAGTACTTC. Translated, it gives CASSDDRGSYEQYF.

The J gene is TRBJ2-1, the V gene TRBV28, with 9 bases fitting TRBD2. Germline values: CDR1 MDHEN, CDR2 SYDVKM. The ends lost 3 bases at V and 6 bases at J; junction bases unmatched: 6. This CDR3 has 15 residues. The CDR3: CASSLEAGGINEQFF. The CDR3 nucleotides are TGTGCCAGCAGTTTGGAAGCGGGGGGTATCAATGAGCAGTTCTTC.

The rearrangement uses TRBV7-9 and TRBJ2-3; D perhaps matches TRBD2 (5 bases). Germline V gene data show CDR1 as SEHNR and CDR2 as FQNEAQ (reference sequence). The V and J ends lost 0 bases and 1 base respectively, with 11 bases between them. CDR3 length: 16 residues. CDR3: CASSLADQDCTDTQYF. The CDR3 DNA sequence: TGTGCCAGCAGCTTAGCGGACCAGGACTGCACAGATACGCAGTATTTT.

This clone was detected a few times. The chain joins TRBV5-6 to TRBJ1-2; D is undetermined. The CDR3 spans 14 residues. The V end was cut by 3 bases, the J end by 4 bases, with 13 bases between. Germline assignment: CDR1 SGHDT and CDR2 YYEEEE. This CDR3 is CASSSPRDIYGYTF. Here the CDR3 DNA reads TGTGCCAGCAGCTCTCCGAGGGATATCTATGGCTACACCTTC.

This chain connects TRBV4-1 to TRBJ2-1; 13 bases map to TRBD2. This CDR3 comprises 20 residues. Looked up from germline, CDR1 is MGHRA and CDR2 is YSYEKL. J lost 0 bases, V lost 3 bases, and 11 bases had no gene match. The CDR3 spells CASSQDPGLAGSSSYNEQFF. The CDR3 bases are TGCGCCAGCAGCCAGGACCCGGGACTAGCGGGATCTAGCTCCTACAATGAGCAGTTCTTC.

The genes are TRBV29-1 and TRBJ1-2; D might be TRBD1 (6 bases). CDR3 length: 13 residues. Germline V gives CDR1 SQVTM, CDR2 ANQGSEA. V was pared by 7 bases and J by 7 bases, with 19 bases between. The CDR3 loop reads CSATTGDHGGYTF. In DNA form, the CDR3 reads TGCAGCGCTACGACAGGCGATCACGGTGGCTACACCTTC.

V usage is TRBV4-3 and J usage is TRBJ2-1; 7 bases agree with TRBD1. CDR3 size: 13 residues. The V and J ends lost 3 bases and 10 bases, in that order; junction bases with no gene match: 6. The germline gives CDR1 LGHNA, CDR2 YSLEER. In nucleotides, the CDR3 is TGCGCCAGCAGCCAGCAGACAGGGTACGAGCAGTTCTTC. This encodes CASSQQTGYEQFF.

The V call is TRBV4-3, the J call TRBJ2-2; D might be TRBD2 (5 bases). The germline V gene has CDR1 LGHNA and CDR2 YSLEER. This CDR3 region has 17 residues. V was cut by 0 bases and J by 3 bases, with 14 bases left in between. The CDR3 nucleotides read TGCGCCAGCAGCCAAGACGACAACGGGATCGACACCGGGGAGCTGTTTTTT. Its protein product is CASSQDDNGIDTGELFF.

This chain links TRBV29-1 with TRBJ1-1; 8 bases match TRBD1. The CDR3 is 13 amino acids. CDR1 is SQVTM, CDR2 ANQGSEA, per germline. Trimming cost V 8 bases and J 3 bases; bases outside gene matches: 8. As DNA, the CDR3 is TGCAGCTCTGGACAGGGCGACGACACTGAAGCTTTCTTT. Translation: CSSGQGDDTEAFF.

This clone was seen a few times. V gene TRBV5-1 combines with J gene TRBJ2-1, with 9 bases matching TRBD2. Germline values: CDR1 SGHRS, CDR2 YFSETQ. The ends lost 4 bases at V and 8 bases at J; junction bases unmatched: 13. The CDR3 has 16 amino acids. The CDR3 DNA reads TGCGCCAGCAGCGATTTCGCGGGAGGGCGATCGTATGAGCAGTTCTTC. Protein product: CASSDFAGGRSYEQFF.

The CDR3 bases are TGTGCCAGCAGCTTTCGGACAGGGAACTATGGCTACACCTTC. It is translated as CASSFRTGNYGYTF. V usage is TRBV11-2 and J usage is TRBJ1-2, with TRBD1 matching over 8 bases. V trimming: 3 bases; J trimming: 2 bases; junction bases outside the gene matches: 2. The CDR3 contains 14 residues. The germline CDR1 and CDR2 sequences are SGHAT and FQNNGV.

The chain employs TRBV5-1 and TRBJ2-3; 9 positions agree with TRBD2. CDR3 length equals 17 residues. Per germline, CDR1 SGHRS and CDR2 YFSETQ. J gave up 4 bases and V 0 bases, and 9 bases lay outside the gene matches. CDR3 DNA: TGCGCCAGCAGCTTGGGAGTAGCGGGAGATGACGCAGATACGCAGTATTTT. Translating it yields CASSLGVAGDDADTQYF.

The sample holds a few counts of this clone. This chain links TRBV5-4 with TRBJ2-1, with TRBD2 as a possible D gene (5 bases). V lost 2 bases and J lost 11, with 14 bases in between. The V gene's germline CDR1 is SGHNT and CDR2 YYREEE (reference sequence). This CDR3 has 13 residues. The chain's CDR3 is CASSLEYGDKQFF. For the CDR3, the DNA is TGTGCCAGCAGCTTAGAGTACGGGGATAAGCAGTTCTTC.

J is TRBJ1-2 and V is TRBV10-3; D call uncertain. Germline values: CDR1 ENHRY, CDR2 SYGVKD. Trimming shortened V by 7 bases and J by 4 bases, and 7 bases separated the two germline ends. The length of the CDR3 is 11 residues. This CDR3 reads CAITGSYGYTF. In DNA form, the CDR3 reads TGTGCCATCACGGGGAGCTATGGCTACACCTTC.

The chain has TRBV6-5 and TRBJ2-1; 7 bases map to TRBD2. The germline CDR1 and CDR2 sequences are MNHEY and SVGAGI. The CDR3 runs to 12 residues. The V segment lost 6 bases and the J segment 9 bases; nucleotides outside the gene matches: 5. CDR3 in amino acids: CASRSSGSEQFF. The CDR3 coding sequence is TGTGCCAGCAGGAGTAGCGGGTCTGAGCAGTTCTTC.

Turning to this clone: One end of the junction fails to match germline, which may point to a read error. This sample also contains other DNA sequences that code for the same CDR3. This chain links TRBV15 with TRBJ1-6; TRBD1 aligns across 7 bases. The germline V gene has CDR1 LNHNV and CDR2 YYDKDF (reference sequence). The CDR3 is made up of 17 amino acids. DNA of the CDR3: TGTGCCACCGCAGCCTTACAGGGGAGCTCCTATAATTCCCCCCTCCACTTT. This gives the protein CATAALQGSSYNSPLHF.

The chain combines TRBV9 with TRBJ2-1; 8 bases match TRBD2. This CDR3 comprises 18 residues. Germline CDR1 SGDLS, CDR2 YYNGEE. V gave up 4 bases and J gave up 1 base; unmatched junction bases: 13. DNA of the CDR3: TGTGCCAGCAGCTCCCCCCAAGCGGGGGCCGAATCCTACAATGAGCAGTTCTTC. Translation gives CASSSPQAGAESYNEQFF.

This chain links TRBV14 with TRBJ2-4, with 9 bases aligning to TRBD2. The V and J ends lost 1 base and 8 bases, in that order; junction bases with no gene match: 6. Germline V gives CDR1 SGHDN, CDR2 FVKESK. The CDR3 runs to 15 residues. For the CDR3, the DNA is TGTGCCAGCAGCCAAGTCCCTAGCGGGATCGACATTCAGTACTTC. Translating gives CASSQVPSGIDIQYF.

This clone was detected only once. The chain employs TRBV28 and TRBJ2-7, with D possibly TRBD2 on 7 matching bases. This CDR3 has 16 amino acids. CDR1 and CDR2 from the germline V gene are MDHEN and SYDVKM. V was clipped by 2 bases and J by 3 bases, with 17 bases between them. DNA of the CDR3: TGTGCCAGCAGTTTAGCGTCGGGGGGCGTGGGCTACGAGCAGTACTTC. It specifies CASSLASGGVGYEQYF.

J is TRBJ2-7 and V is TRBV5-4; a weak D match, TRBD2 (6 bases). Trimming left V 3 bases short and J 2 bases short, with 12 bases between. The CDR3 contains 14 residues. Germline V gene lookup returns CDR1 SGHNT and CDR2 YYREEE (reference sequence). The CDR3 is CASSSAGSTYEQYF. Written as DNA, the CDR3 is TGTGCCAGCAGCTCGGCCGGGAGTACCTACGAGCAGTACTTC.

The chain combines TRBV5-1 with TRBJ1-6, with 7 positions matching TRBD1. The junction had 4 bases not matched to a gene; V was cut back by 4 bases and J by 0 bases. The CDR3 spans 16 residues. Germline V CDR1 and CDR2: SGHRS, YFSETQ. The DNA for the CDR3 is TGCGCCAGCAGCGAGACAGGGAGCTCCTATAATTCACCCCTCCACTTT. This encodes CASSETGSSYNSPLHF.

A single count supports this clone. Other DNA sequences from this sample encode an identical CDR3 as well. CDR3 bases: TGCAGTGCTCGTCTAGCAGATACGCAGTATTTT. Protein product: CSARLADTQYF. The chain uses TRBV20-1 and TRBJ2-3, with no clear D. Trimming pared 5 bases from V and 4 bases from J, leaving 7 bases between. This CDR3 is built from 11 residues. Looked up from germline, CDR1 is DFQATT and CDR2 is SNEGSKA (reference sequence).

The genes are TRBV12-1 and TRBJ2-1; the table's TRBD2 call for D was not verified on the DNA. TRBV12-1 is recorded as a pseudogene. The CDR3 runs 13 residues. CDR3 protein: CASELLAGVEQFF. For the CDR3, the DNA is TGTGCCAGCGAGTTACTAGCGGGAGTCGAGCAGTTCTTC.

The CDR3 reads CASSEYYRVETQYF. CDR3 bases: TGTGCCAGCAGTGAATATTACAGGGTAGAGACCCAGTACTTC. This chain links TRBV25-1 with TRBJ2-5, with a weak D call TRBD1 (6 bases). The CDR3 length is 14 residues. The germline V gene encodes CDR1 MGHDK and CDR2 SYGVNS. The ends were cut back, 0 bases at V and 4 bases at J, with 9 bases in the middle.